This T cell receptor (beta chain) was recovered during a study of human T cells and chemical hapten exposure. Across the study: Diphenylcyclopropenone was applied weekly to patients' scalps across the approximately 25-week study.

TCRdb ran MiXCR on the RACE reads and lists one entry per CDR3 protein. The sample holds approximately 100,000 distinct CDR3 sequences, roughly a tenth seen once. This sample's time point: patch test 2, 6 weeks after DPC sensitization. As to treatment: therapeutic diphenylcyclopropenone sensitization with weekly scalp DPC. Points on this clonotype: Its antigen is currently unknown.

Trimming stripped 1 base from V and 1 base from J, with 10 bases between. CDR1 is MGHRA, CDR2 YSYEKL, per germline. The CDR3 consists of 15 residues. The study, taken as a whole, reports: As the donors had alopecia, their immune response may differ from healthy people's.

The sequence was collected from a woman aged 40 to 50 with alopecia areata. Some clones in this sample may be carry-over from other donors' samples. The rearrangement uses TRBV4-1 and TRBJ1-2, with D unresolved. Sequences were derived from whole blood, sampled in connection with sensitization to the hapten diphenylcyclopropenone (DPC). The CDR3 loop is CASSQVSLLNYGYTF. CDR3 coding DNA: TGCGCCAGCAGCCAAGTTTCCCTCCTTAACTATGGCTACACCTTC.